This TCR beta chain was found in a study of T-cell reconstitution after alpha-beta-depleted transplantation in children. Germline loops: CDR1 GTSNPN, CDR2 SVGIG (reference sequence). This CDR3 comprises 11 residues. Between the trimmed V and J ends, which lost 5 bases and 4 bases, there was a span of 6 bases. Unique molecular identifiers were used to barcode this TCRbeta library. From the PCR reads, TCRdb called clonotypes with MiXCR, one entry per CDR3 protein. The sample gives a few hundred thousand distinct CDR3 sequences, about 14% of which show up once; 3.5% to 4.5% is in the top ten. This clonotype has a count of ten or more.

The chain recombines TRBV30 with TRBJ2-1; D is unresolved. This TCR derives from a human donor who donated a stem cell graft to a child with Fanconi anemia. The sequencing used PBMCs, collected from the stem cell graft. The CDR3 loop is CAWEIYNEQFF. CDR3 DNA sequence: TGTGCCTGGGAGATATACAATGAGCAGTTCTTC.